A single sample gave rise to the 26 T cell receptor beta chains below, sequenced in a study of blood T cell repertoires in COVID-19. TCRdb's copy holds only in-frame clones and misses some; the assay was immunoSEQ multiplex PCR. In the table there are more than 250,000 clones, approximately 90% of which are singletons. Sequenced: PBMCs or T cells enriched from blood (not recorded which). These receptors were taken from a woman in her thirties or forties with acute COVID-19.

This clone has a handful of counts. The V and J genes are TRBV27 and TRBJ2-2; no clear D gene. The CDR3 has 14 residues. The V and J ends lost 1 base and 2 bases respectively, with 5 bases between them. The germline gives CDR1 MNHEY, CDR2 SMNVEV (reference sequence). The CDR3 reads CASSLYPNTGELFF. The CDR3 DNA is TGTGCCAGCAGTTTATATCCAAACACCGGGGAGCTGTTTTTT.

The J gene is TRBJ1-1, the V gene TRBV19; D ambiguous. In germline, CDR1 is LNHDA, CDR2 SQIVND (reference sequence). This CDR3 comprises 13 residues. Trimming removed 4 bases from V and 0 bases from J, with 6 bases in between. The DNA for the CDR3 is TGTGCCAGTAGTACCGCGGTGAACACTGAAGCTTTCTTT. Amino acids: CASSTAVNTEAFF. The full variable domain, its missing parts supplied by reference TRBV19 and TRBJ1-1, is DGGITQSPKYLFRKEGQNVTLSCEQNLNHDAMYWYRQDPGQGLRLIYYSQIVNDFQKGDIAEGYSVSREKKESFPLTVTSAQKNPTAFYLCASSTAVNTEAFFGQGTRLTVV.

J is TRBJ2-3 and V is TRBV11-2; 8 bases align to TRBD2. V lost 8 bases, J lost 0 bases, and 10 bases stayed unmatched. The CDR3 sequence is 16 residues long. Per germline, CDR1 SGHAT and CDR2 FQNNGV. The CDR3 reads CASLRALAGSTDTQYF. In DNA form, the CDR3 reads TGTGCCAGCCTTAGGGCCTTAGCGGGGAGCACAGATACGCAGTATTTT. Full variable domain (remainder filled in from reference TRBV11-2 and TRBJ2-3): EAGVAQSPRYKIIEKRQSVAFWCNPISGHATLYWYQQILGQGPKLLIQFQNNGVVDDSQLPKDRFSAERLKGVDSTLKIQPAKLEDSAVYLCASLRALAGSTDTQYFGPGTRLTVL.

The chain has TRBV2 and TRBJ1-5, with D tentatively TRBD1 (5 bases). Germline CDR1 SNHLY, CDR2 FYNNEI. The CDR3 contains 14 residues. V shed 4 bases and J shed 6 bases, with 13 bases lying between them. CDR3 protein: CASSGQRSFQPQHF. DNA of the CDR3: TGTGCCAGCAGTGGACAGAGATCGTTTCAGCCCCAGCATTTT.

The V and J genes are TRBV5-1 and TRBJ2-1; 13 bases map to TRBD2. From germline, CDR1 is SGHRS and CDR2 YFSETQ. The CDR3 length is 15 residues. The J segment lost 5 bases and the V segment lost 5 bases, leaving 4 bases of the junction unmatched. CDR3 sequence (DNA): TGCGCCAGCAGGCCCGGGACTAGCGGGAACAATGAGCAGTTCTTC. Protein: CASRPGTSGNNEQFF.

This chain connects TRBV5-6 to TRBJ1-3, with D uncertain. Germline CDR1 is SGHDT and CDR2 is YYEEEE. The V and J ends lost 0 bases and 0 bases respectively, with 4 bases between them. There are 14 residues in the CDR3. This CDR3 is CASSLERSGNTIYF. The CDR3 coding sequence is TGTGCCAGCAGCTTGGAGCGCTCTGGAAACACCATATATTTT.

The V gene is TRBV5-1, the J gene TRBJ2-5; 8 nucleotides line up with TRBD2. The germline CDR1 and CDR2 sequences are SGHRS and YFSETQ. CDR3 size: 14 residues. The trim removed 3 bases at V and 2 bases at J, leaving 3 bases unmatched. The CDR3 region is CASSSTSGQETQYF. The CDR3 coding sequence is TGCGCCAGCAGCTCCACTAGCGGACAAGAGACCCAGTACTTC.

The chain has TRBV4-1 and TRBJ2-6, with D perhaps TRBD1 (6 bases). The CDR3 sequence is 22 residues long. Germline CDR1 reads MGHRA; CDR2 reads YSYEKL. V was clipped by 4 bases and J by 1 base, with 29 bases between them. The CDR3 region has the DNA TGCGCCAGCAGCCCGTGGGGGCCGAGCCTAAAAGATCTTACGTCTGGGGCCAACGTCCTGACTTTC. Residues: CASSPWGPSLKDLTSGANVLTF.

This clone has only one observation. The rearrangement joins TRBV5-6 to TRBJ2-1; TRBD2 aligns across 9 bases. Losses at the gene ends were 2 bases for V and 6 bases for J; bases not matched to a gene: 6. The CDR3 totals 15 residues. From germline, CDR1 is SGHDT and CDR2 YYEEEE. CDR3 sequence reads: CASSLPTSGTNEQFF. DNA of the CDR3: TGTGCCAGCAGCTTACCGACTAGCGGTACCAATGAGCAGTTCTTC.

The genes are TRBV5-4 and TRBJ2-7, with a possible D match to TRBD2 (5 bases). CDR1 and CDR2 from the germline V gene are SGHNT and YYREEE (reference sequence). V was clipped by 1 base and J by 1 base, with 12 bases between them. The CDR3 sequence is 15 residues long. CDR3 nucleotides: TGTGCCAGCAGCTTGTCGGGATCGGTATCCTACGAGCAGTACTTC. It yields the protein CASSLSGSVSYEQYF.

V is TRBV9 and J is TRBJ2-7; 8 bases are shared with TRBD1. The CDR3 is made up of 20 amino acids. Germline lookup yields CDR1 SGDLS and CDR2 YYNGEE. V gave up 1 base and J gave up 2 bases; unmatched junction bases: 20. CDR3 bases: TGTGCCAGCAGCGTATTCCCCCTAGACAGGGGCGATCTTAGTACCTACGAGCAGTACGTC. Translating gives CASSVFPLDRGDLSTYEQYV.

The chain uses TRBV28 and TRBJ1-2; no reliable D call. The V and J ends lost 2 bases and 4 bases respectively, with 14 bases between them. Germline V gives CDR1 MDHEN, CDR2 SYDVKM. This CDR3 spans 15 amino acids. The chain's CDR3 is CASSLEAGLFYGYTF. The CDR3 DNA reads TGTGCCAGCAGTTTAGAGGCAGGACTTTTCTATGGCTACACCTTC.

This chain connects TRBV6-5 to TRBJ2-7; 7 nucleotides align to TRBD2. J gave up 0 bases and V 6 bases, and 5 bases lay outside the gene matches. The germline V gene has CDR1 MNHEY and CDR2 SVGAGI. There are 14 residues in the CDR3. The CDR3 sequence: CASRSLALSYEQYF. CDR3 DNA: TGTGCCAGCAGATCACTAGCGCTCTCCTACGAGCAGTACTTC.

This rearrangement joins TRBV4-1 to TRBJ1-6; D may be TRBD1 (6 bases). CDR1 and CDR2 from the germline V gene are MGHRA and YSYEKL. The V end was cut by 0 bases, the J end by 0 bases, with 12 bases between. The CDR3 spans 18 residues. The DNA for the CDR3 is TGCGCCAGCAGCCAAGAGAGACAGGACATCTCCTATAATTCACCCCTCCACTTT. This sequence encodes CASSQERQDISYNSPLHF.

This chain connects TRBV7-8 to TRBJ2-1, with D possibly matching TRBD2 (6 bases). The germline CDR1 and CDR2 sequences are SGHVS and FQNEAQ. V was pared by 1 base and J by 0 bases, with 10 bases between. This CDR3 is 16 amino acids long. The CDR3 spells CASSLVAGNSYNEQFF. The CDR3 bases are TGTGCCAGCAGCTTAGTGGCGGGAAACTCCTACAATGAGCAGTTCTTC.

This clone was observed once. The chain has TRBV5-4 and TRBJ1-5; D is unresolved. Trimming left V 0 bases short and J 0 bases short, with 4 bases between. The CDR3 runs 14 residues. Per germline, CDR1 SGHNT and CDR2 YYREEE (reference sequence). In nucleotides, the CDR3 is TGTGCCAGCAGCTTGGACAGTAGCAATCAGCCCCAGCATTTT. Amino acids: CASSLDSSNQPQHF.

The chain combines TRBV2 with TRBJ2-5; 8 positions agree with TRBD1. The CDR3 length is 14 residues. CDR1 SNHLY and CDR2 FYNNEI come from the germline V gene. The ends lost 2 bases at V and 10 bases at J; junction bases unmatched: 9. Written as DNA, the CDR3 is TGTGCCAGCAGTGAATCGACAGGGGAAGAGGGCCAGTACTTC. Encoded protein: CASSESTGEEGQYF.

The chain joins TRBV28 to TRBJ1-2; 9 bases align to TRBD1. The CDR3 sequence is 16 residues long. The germline V gene has CDR1 MDHEN and CDR2 SYDVKM. V shed 3 bases and J 2 bases; nucleotides not matched to a gene: 7. The CDR3 loop is CASSLFPGTGNYGYTF. The CDR3 coding sequence is TGTGCCAGCAGTTTGTTTCCCGGGACAGGGAACTATGGCTACACCTTC.

The chain has TRBV6-5 and TRBJ2-1; a possible D gene is TRBD2 (5 bases). This CDR3 has 14 residues. Germline-derived CDR1 and CDR2 are MNHEY and SVGAGI. Trimming cost V 7 bases and J 1 base, with 11 bases left between them. CDR3 sequence (DNA): TGTGCCAGCACTGGACTCTGGTCCTACAATGAGCAGTTCTTC. Its protein product is CASTGLWSYNEQFF.

This sequence joins TRBV10-2 and TRBJ1-5, with D maybe TRBD1 (6 bases). From germline, CDR1 is WSHSY and CDR2 SAAADI. Trimming took off 6 bases at V and 2 bases at J, with 11 bases between the two ends. The CDR3 totals 14 residues. The CDR3 sequence: CASRRGKGNQPQHF. The CDR3 DNA follows: TGCGCCAGCAGAAGGGGGAAGGGCAATCAGCCCCAGCATTTT.

The chain links TRBV28 to TRBJ1-5; a possible D gene is TRBD1 (5 bases). V was pared by 5 bases and J by 5 bases, with 16 bases between. The CDR3 runs to 15 residues. Germline V lookup: CDR1 MDHEN, CDR2 SYDVKM. This chain's CDR3 is CASSPGFSGDQPQHF. The CDR3, as DNA: TGTGCCAGCAGTCCGGGATTTTCGGGGGATCAGCCCCAGCATTTT.

The rearrangement uses TRBV7-9 and TRBJ2-1; TRBD2 aligns across 8 bases. From germline, CDR1 is SEHNR and CDR2 FQNEAQ (reference sequence). J lost 6 bases, V lost 5 bases, and 6 bases had no gene match. This CDR3 has 14 amino acids. The DNA for the CDR3 is TGTGCCAGCAGCGCCCGCGGGAGGTTCAATGAGCAGTTCTTC. Its translation: CASSARGRFNEQFF.

This clone was detected once. Written as DNA, the CDR3 is TGTGCCAGCAGCAAATTCTACAGGGAAACTGAAGCTTTCTTT. Protein product: CASSKFYRETEAFF. The chain couples TRBV21-1 to TRBJ1-1; the D segment call TRBD1 is taken from the table without a DNA check. TRBV21-1 is annotated as a pseudogene. The length of the CDR3 is 14 residues.

The genes are TRBV7-3 and TRBJ1-6; TRBD1 matches 7 bases. CDR1 SGHTA and CDR2 FQGTGA come from the germline V gene. This CDR3 has 14 amino acids. The ends lost 2 bases at V and 9 bases at J; junction bases unmatched: 4. CDR3 sequence reads: CASSLSGGGSPLHF. In DNA form, the CDR3 reads TGTGCCAGCAGCTTATCAGGGGGTGGTTCACCCCTCCACTTT.

The CDR3 region has the DNA TGTGCCAGCAGCAAAGGTGCGGGGGGGTCTTTAACCCAAGGGCTTGGCGTACCAGCGTACGAGCAGTACTTC. It is translated as CASSKGAGGSLTQGLGVPAYEQYF. The gene calls are TRBV21-1 and TRBJ2-7; TRBD2, the table's D call, lacks a check against the DNA. TRBV21-1 is shown as a pseudogene. The length of the CDR3 is 24 residues.

The V call is TRBV5-1, the J call TRBJ1-2, with D hard to call. The CDR3 runs 12 residues. V lost 0 bases and J 8 bases, leaving 8 bases between the germline ends. Germline V gene lookup returns CDR1 SGHRS and CDR2 YFSETQ. The CDR3 sequence is CASSLAGEGYTF. DNA for the CDR3: TGCGCCAGCAGCTTGGCCGGGGAAGGCTACACCTTC.